Sequencing of this T cell receptor beta chain was carried out in a study of shared clonotypes between healthy human individuals. Study-wide background: Those who served as donors were a couple of women and three men between the ages of 18 and 49.

Looked up from germline, CDR1 is MNHNS and CDR2 is SASEGT. This CDR3 spans 14 amino acids. Trimming cost V 6 bases and J 4 bases, with 16 bases left between them. The table came from immunoSEQ multiplex PCR; TCRdb's copy has only in-frame clones and leaves some out. The repertoire holds approximately 2.1 million clones, with more than 80% as singletons. The sample comprised naive CD4+ T cells from PBMCs. Sample subset: CD45RA+ positively selected. The receptor was isolated from a man between 18 and 35 years old in good health. Some clones in this sample may be carry-over from other donors' samples. The chain has TRBV6-1 and TRBJ2-7; D is possibly TRBD1 (6 bases). CDR3 nucleotides: TGTGCCAGCAGCCGGACAGCTCCCGGGTACGAGCAGTACTTC. Translated: CASSRTAPGYEQYF.